This T cell receptor beta chain was sequenced in a study of T cells in Graves' hyperthyroidism and ophthalmopathy (dated by TCRdb to between 2018 and 2020). In terms of the full investigation: Peripheral blood was sampled at the time of initial diagnosis, prior to any treatment. After blood sampling, hyperthyroidism patients were treated with methimazole at a starting dose of 30 mg daily, and ophthalmopathy patients were treated with high-dose intravenous methylprednisolone. According to the paper, TCR Vbeta CDR3 sequencing was carried out on about 140 peripheral blood samples, which came from over 40 ophthalmopathy, roughly 75 hyperthyroidism and roughly 17 progressor patients. The 100 or so discovery patients were randomly divided into training and test sets at a 7:3 ratio. In roughly six Graves' hyperthyroidism patients, the study also compared T-cell repertoires from thyroid tissue with T-cell repertoires from blood. Whether ophthalmopathy could be predicted prospectively was tested in an independent validation cohort made up of roughly 19 hyperthyroidism patients plus 17 patients who later progressed to ophthalmopathy. A discovery cohort of roughly 96 patients, 43 with Graves' ophthalmopathy and more than 55 with stable Graves' hyperthyroidism, was used to find distinguishing TCR V-J signatures. Overall study results and their limits: In validation, progression to ophthalmopathy was predicted by the model with approximately 67% sensitivity and nearly 75% specificity, a median of around 5.9 months before onset. A 13 V-J signature model separated ophthalmopathy from stable hyperthyroidism, with 87.88% sensitivity and 81% to 82% specificity in cross-validation and 80%/75% in testing. Most expanded thyroid clonotypes (frequency above 0.001) were also found in blood, which suggests that blood repertoires may mirror thyroid immune responses. No statistical method was used to fix the sample size in advance, and group allocation was not hidden from the investigators.

The TCR beta CDR3 regions were amplified from the RNA transcripts. A first-round RT-PCR of the TCR CDR3 used the HTBI primer set with the Qiagen OneStep RT-PCR kit. Libraries were constructed in a second round of multiplex PCR, after which size selection and purification were carried out. Libraries were sequenced paired-end with 100 bp reads on an Illumina HiSeq2000. The paper's processing steps were these. SOAPnuke was used to process the raw data, with reads discarded if the reads contained adapters or uncalled bases, had a mean Phred below 15, or lacked an exact constant-primer or identifier match. High-quality paired reads were merged with COPE v1.2.5, and unique nucleotide sequences were defined as clonotypes. Clonotypes were aligned to IMGT TRBV, TRBD and TRBJ reference segments using MiTCR v1.1. Analysis was restricted to V-J combinations with a frequency above 0.0001, which covered roughly 99% of repertoires. A TCS score was defined as the ratio of F50 (clonal expansion) to E x V (chaos), with BLOSUM62-based TCRdist applied between CDR3 peptides within each V-J. Welch's t-statistics and random forest reduced fewer than 600 V-J features to 10 to 15, which were used in a naive Bayes classifier (R e1071). The public reads were reprocessed in TCRdb via fastp at Q25 and MiXCR, keeping in-frame beta chains. For every CDR3 protein sequence, its rows merge into one entry that carries the most common genes and DNA. What appears here as the V and J calls and clone size reflects TCRdb's work, not the paper's. A total of over 200,000 distinct CDR3 sequences appear in this sample, about 14% of them only once. The ten largest make up 13% of the sample.

Hyperthyroidism patients were aged 18 to 65 years and newly diagnosed, with disease duration of less than 2 months. Patients with uncontrolled infections, other autoimmune diseases, pregnancy or lactation were excluded. Diagnoses were established on the basis of clinical symptoms, serum thyroxine and TRAb, thyroid ultrasound, and orbital computed tomography. Blood from progressor patients was drawn when they were first diagnosed with hyperthyroidism, before any ophthalmopathy symptoms appeared. PBMCs were isolated from around 10 ml of fresh peripheral blood by Ficoll-Paque density gradient centrifugation. Progressor patients were defined as those initially diagnosed with Graves' hyperthyroidism in whom ophthalmopathy developed during follow-up. Total RNA was extracted using Trizol reagent, and RNA quality was assessed on an Agilent 2100 Bioanalyzer. The CDR3 starts with the cysteine, ends with the phenylalanine, and has 13 residues. The only DNA kept is the CDR3, 39 bases in frame from the first base. CDR1 and CDR2, per the germline V gene (reference sequence), are LNHDA and SQIVND. The trim is 6 bases for V and 2 bases for J, with a gap of 10 bases between the germline ends.

This clonotype came up a few times. Its specific antigen is unknown. No base-level quality is on record; no much larger clone is a single base apart. This clonotype was obtained from a woman in her thirties or forties with Graves' hyperthyroidism that later progressed to Graves' ophthalmopathy. Rearrangement joined TRBV19 to TRBJ1-2, with TRBD1 tentatively as D gene (5 bases match). The specimen sequenced was blood. Here is the DNA: TGTGCCAGTAGCCCGAGACAGAACTATGGCTACACCTTC. The encoded protein is CASSPRQNYGYTF.